This entry is about one TCR beta chain. Its antigen is undetermined. One end of the junction fails to match germline, which may point to a read error. The authors sorted naive CD8 T cells as CD8+CD4-CCR7+CD45RA+. TCRdb independently ran MiXCR on the PCR reads; one entry per CDR3 protein. The sample has about 640,000 distinct CDR3 sequences, approximately 20% seen once. The data belong to a study of molecular identifiers for immune sequencing clone quantification. Study findings and constraints: Clones above 20 RNA copies contained over 98% of effector molecules but under 1% of naive ones.

CDR1 and CDR2 (germline): MNHEY, SVGAGI. The CDR3 extends over 15 amino acids. The rearrangement joins TRBV6-5 to TRBJ1-2; no reliable D call. Sequencing input: naive CD8+ T cells from blood, with Jurkat cell RNA spiked in. Documented subset: FACS-sorted CD8+CD4-CCR7+CD45RA+ naive T cells. This TCR derives from a human donor in good health. Some libraries in this study had Jurkat cell RNA spiked in. This CDR3 is CASSYSRSGPRGCTF. The CDR3 DNA is TGTGCCAGCAGTTACTCGAGATCCGGCCCCCGCGGCTGCACCTTC.